These 15 T cell receptor beta chains originate from one sample sequenced in a study of blood T cell repertoires in COVID-19. Sequencing was performed with immunoSEQ multiplex PCR; in TCRdb, only in-frame clones are kept and a portion is missing. The sample carries more than 150,000 clones, 65% to 85% recorded once. Specimen: peripheral blood. The receptor set was obtained from a woman aged 80 or older with acute or convalescent COVID-19.

The chain links TRBV10-3 to TRBJ2-3; 12 bases are a match to TRBD2. With 6 bases clipped from V and 6 bases from J, the junction kept 7 bases outside the gene matches. This CDR3 comprises 15 residues. Germline V gene lookup returns CDR1 ENHRY and CDR2 SYGVKD. CDR3 residues: CAIREASGREDTQYF. DNA of the CDR3: TGTGCCATCAGGGAGGCTAGCGGGAGGGAGGATACGCAGTATTTT.

V and J are TRBV5-1 and TRBJ2-7; TRBD1 matches 7 bases. V trimming: 0 bases; J trimming: 2 bases; junction bases outside the gene matches: 5. This CDR3 region has 15 residues. CDR1 is SGHRS, CDR2 YFSETQ, per germline. The CDR3 loop is CASSLATGATYEQYF. CDR3 nucleotide sequence: TGCGCCAGCAGCTTGGCCACAGGGGCAACCTACGAGCAGTACTTC.

J is TRBJ2-3 and V is TRBV5-1, with D possibly TRBD2 on 5 matching bases. CDR3 length: 13 residues. V dropped 0 bases and J dropped 8 bases, with 10 bases sitting between them. Per the germline V gene, CDR1 is SGHRS and CDR2 is YFSETQ. The CDR3 is CASSLVGRSTQYF. The CDR3 DNA follows: TGCGCCAGCAGCTTGGTGGGGAGAAGTACGCAGTATTTT.

This clone was detected a few times. The sample holds other DNA sequences that translate to the same CDR3. The genes are TRBV2 and TRBJ2-1; 11 bases map to TRBD2. Trimming cost V 4 bases and J 4 bases; bases outside gene matches: 0. Germline-derived CDR1 and CDR2 are SNHLY and FYNNEI. The CDR3 spans 14 residues. The CDR3 DNA reads as TGTGCCAGCAGTGGACTAGCGGGATACAATGAGCAGTTCTTC. As protein: CASSGLAGYNEQFF.

The chain uses TRBV3-1 (or the pseudogene TRBV3-2) and TRBJ2-3, with D tentatively TRBD2 (5 bases). Between the trimmed V and J ends, which lost 0 bases and 7 bases, there was a span of 8 bases. The CDR3 covers 13 residues. Per the germline V gene, CDR1 is LGHDT and CDR2 is YNNKEL (reference sequence). The DNA of the CDR3 is TGTGCCAGCAGCCAAGAGGGAGCCAATACGCAGTATTTT. Translation gives CASSQEGANTQYF.

The rearrangement links TRBV7-9 to TRBJ2-7, with TRBD1 matching 8 bases. V was pared by 2 bases and J by 5 bases, with 2 bases of the junction left unmatched. Germline V gene lookup returns CDR1 SEHNR and CDR2 FQNEAQ (reference sequence). This CDR3 contains 13 residues. The CDR3 coding sequence is TGTGCCAGCAGCTTAAAACAGGGGGACGAGCAGTACTTC. Encoded protein: CASSLKQGDEQYF.

The rearrangement joins TRBV19 to TRBJ2-1; D possibly corresponds to TRBD1 (6 bases). V dropped 0 bases and J dropped 7 bases, with 13 bases sitting between them. The CDR3 sequence is 15 residues long. Germline V gene sequence: CDR1 LNHDA, CDR2 SQIVND (reference sequence). CDR3 region: CASSIDSTGTNEQFF. CDR3 coding DNA: TGTGCCAGTAGTATAGATAGTACAGGGACGAATGAGCAGTTCTTC.

This chain uses TRBV7-2 with TRBJ1-6; D ambiguous. Germline V lookup: CDR1 SGHTA, CDR2 FQGNSA. The CDR3 runs 17 residues. The V gene lost 2 bases and the J gene lost 0 bases, with 11 bases spanning the gap. Written as DNA, the CDR3 is TGTGCCAGCAGCTTACGATCCTCGAGCTCCTATAATTCACCCCTCCACTTT. Protein sequence: CASSLRSSSSYNSPLHF. Filled out from reference TRBV7-2 and TRBJ1-6, the complete variable domain reads GAGVSQSPSNKVTEKGKDVELRCDPISGHTALYWYRQSLGQGLEFLIYFQGNSAPDKSGLPSDRFSAERTGGSVSTLTIQRTQQEDSAVYLCASSLRSSSSYNSPLHFGNGTRLTVT.

The V gene is TRBV7-2, the J gene TRBJ2-7, with a possible D match to TRBD2 (7 bases). Per germline, CDR1 SGHTA and CDR2 FQGNSA. The CDR3 is made up of 15 amino acids. Trimming removed 4 bases from V and 4 bases from J, with 17 bases in between. The CDR3 DNA is TGTGCCAGCAGCTCCTACGGGGGGCCCTCATACGAGCAGTACTTC. This codes for CASSSYGGPSYEQYF.

The chain carries TRBV4-1 and TRBJ1-5; 8 nucleotides line up with TRBD1. Trimming removed 0 bases from V and 6 bases from J; junction bases left unmatched: 7. The CDR3 contains 16 residues. Germline CDR1 is MGHRA and CDR2 is YSYEKL. CDR3 bases: TGCGCCAGCAGCCAAGACGCGGACAGGGTGGGTCAGCCCCAGCATTTT. Protein sequence: CASSQDADRVGQPQHF.

The genes are TRBV20-1 and TRBJ1-1; tentative D call: TRBD1 (5 bases). The CDR3 loop spans 11 amino acids. CDR1 and CDR2 (germline): DFQATT, SNEGSKA (reference sequence). Trimming took 6 bases from V and 5 from J, leaving 10 bases between them. The CDR3 nucleotides read TGCAGTGCCAGGACACTTACTGAAGCTTTCTTT. It yields the protein CSARTLTEAFF.

V gene TRBV3-1 (or the pseudogene TRBV3-2) combines with J gene TRBJ2-1; 7 nucleotides align to TRBD2. Germline V CDR1 and CDR2: LGHDT, YNNKEL (reference sequence). The V and J ends lost 0 bases and 4 bases, in that order; junction bases with no gene match: 3. The CDR3 has 15 amino acids. CDR3 DNA: TGTGCCAGCAGCCAAGAGCGGGGGACTTACAATGAGCAGTTCTTC. Its translation is CASSQERGTYNEQFF.

The chain employs TRBV6-5 and TRBJ2-1; D ambiguous. Looked up from germline, CDR1 is MNHEY and CDR2 is SVGAGI. The CDR3 runs to 11 residues. Trimming removed 3 bases at V and 6 bases at J, with 3 bases between. Here the CDR3 DNA reads TGTGCCAGCAGTTATCTCAATGAGCAGTTCTTC. Its protein is CASSYLNEQFF.

This clone was recorded a few times. The chain recombines TRBV4-1 with TRBJ1-2, with D possibly matching TRBD1 (6 bases). The V and J ends lost 4 bases and 1 base respectively, with 10 bases between them. CDR1 MGHRA and CDR2 YSYEKL come from the germline V gene. The CDR3 spans 14 residues. The CDR3 DNA follows: TGCGCCAGCAGCCCGGACAGAGGTAACTATGGCTACACCTTC. Residues: CASSPDRGNYGYTF.

The chain joins TRBV4-1 to TRBJ2-6; D is perhaps TRBD1 (5 bases). Germline CDR1 and CDR2: MGHRA and YSYEKL. CDR3 length: 15 residues. Trimming pared 4 bases from V and 0 bases from J, leaving 7 bases between. The CDR3 region is CASSPRGSGANVLTF. The DNA for the CDR3 is TGCGCCAGCAGCCCAAGGGGCTCTGGGGCCAACGTCCTGACTTTC.